These T cell receptor beta chains were read from a single sample in a study of CD8 T cells in ankylosing spondylitis. TCRdb re-called the 5' RACE reads with MiXCR, one entry per CDR3 protein. The sample has a few hundred thousand distinct CDR3 sequences, roughly 18% seen once; the top ten hold roughly 46%. The sequenced sample was blood, either unsorted or a sorted T cell fraction (not recorded which). The source is a male donor with ankylosing spondylitis. Each CDR3 is given with its conserved first and last residue.

V gene	J gene	CDR3 protein
TRBV9	TRBJ1-1	CASSVGDSTEAFF
TRBV27	TRBJ2-1	CASSPTLGLAGFYEQFF
TRBV2	TRBJ2-1	CASSEIPRDPEQFF
TRBV6-5	TRBJ2-5	CASSYAGQNKETQYF
TRBV7-9	TRBJ1-5	CASSSTGTDSNQPQHF
TRBV7-3	TRBJ2-1	CASSSGTRPEYNEQFF
TRBV15	TRBJ1-1	CATSRGKGRDPMNTEAFF
TRBV12-3/TRBV12-4	TRBJ2-7	CASAGGDEQYF
TRBV12-3/TRBV12-4	TRBJ2-3	CASSSGTYGPSTDTQYF
TRBV3-1	TRBJ1-1	CASSQDSAFNTEAFF
TRBV9	TRBJ2-7	CASSVGLAGSGDEQYF
TRBV9	TRBJ1-2	CASSEDMYSFLGYTF
TRBV7-9	TRBJ1-5	CASSSARVDQPQHF
TRBV21-1	TRBJ2-1	CASSKGETSGRTAYNEQFF
TRBV4-1	TRBJ2-5	CASSRGPQETQYF
TRBV6-2/TRBV6-3	TRBJ2-7	CASSYFARGPYEQYF
TRBV9	TRBJ2-7	CASSPGQSSYEQYF
TRBV7-4	TRBJ2-7	CASSQTDRSYEQYF
TRBV5-5	TRBJ2-1	CASSLWGQGLSYNEQFF
TRBV9	TRBJ2-6	CASSVDRDVSGANVLTF
TRBV9	TRBJ2-7	CASSATGTGAYEQYF
TRBV2	TRBJ2-5	CASSTRDSLQETQYF